Below, one T cell receptor beta chain is given with its context. As yet, its antigen is unknown. This sample was included in a study of shared clonotypes between healthy human individuals. Whole-study context: A couple of female and three male donors aged 18 to 49 were enrolled.

Splitting of CD4+ cells produced CD45RA+ naive and CD45RA-negative memory subsets. Measured with immunoSEQ multiplex PCR; TCRdb has only the in-frame clones, and not every one. The table includes 2 million to 3 million clones, more than 85% detected once. Whole-study results and caveats: Donor clonotype sharing was expected to depend on sequencing depth. On the whole, naive subsets had larger estimated richness than memory subsets had.

The CDR3 extends over 13 amino acids. Looked up from germline, CDR1 is SGDLS and CDR2 is YYNGEE. V was shortened by 7 bases and J by 9 bases, with 17 bases between the two germline ends. The J gene is TRBJ2-4, the V gene TRBV9, with D possibly TRBD2 on 5 matching bases. The sequencing input was naive CD4+ T cells from PBMCs. Sample subset: CD45RA+ positively selected. The TCR comes from a man younger than 35 in good health. Some clones in this sample may be carry-over from other donors' samples. The CDR3 is CASSNSSWGIQYF. The CDR3 DNA is TGTGCCAGCTCTAATTCTAGCTGGGGCATTCAGTACTTC.